This T cell receptor beta chain derives from a study of T cells in Graves' hyperthyroidism and ophthalmopathy. Researchers took RNA transcripts and amplified the TCR beta CDR3 regions from them. The TCR CDR3 first-round RT-PCR relied on the HTBI primer set. TCRdb analysed the multiplex PCR reads with MiXCR anew, one entry per CDR3 protein. The sample has 750,000 to 900,000 distinct CDR3 sequences; over 35% are singletons. This clonotype was observed at least ten times. There are 14 residues in the CDR3. CDR1 is SGDLS, CDR2 YYNGEE, per germline. V was trimmed by 4 bases and J by 5 bases, leaving 10 bases between them.

The J gene is TRBJ1-6, the V gene TRBV9; D is possibly TRBD1 (5 bases). This clonotype originated in a man between 18 and 35 years old with Graves' hyperthyroidism. The material sequenced was blood. DNA for the CDR3: TGTGCCAGCAGCCCGGGGGTAGATAATTCACCCCTCCACTTT. As protein: CASSPGVDNSPLHF. The whole variable domain, remainder taken from reference TRBV9 and TRBJ1-6, is DSGVTQTPKHLITATGQRVTLRCSPRSGDLSVYWYQQSLDQGLQFLIQYYNGEERAKGNILERFSAQQFPDLHSELNLSSLELGDSALYFCASSPGVDNSPLHFGNGTRLTVT.